These 5 T cell receptor beta chains came from one sample sequenced in a study of control samples from healthy donors and cancer patients. Data came from immunoSEQ multiplex PCR; TCRdb stores just in-frame clones and leaves some out. The sample yields about 130,000 clones, approximately 94% seen once. Sequences were obtained from PBMCs. The receptor source for this set is a man aged 50-60 years with head and neck cancer.

The chain carries TRBV5-3 and TRBJ1-1, with D unclear. TRBV5-3 is sorted into the ORF group, with uncertain function. The length of the CDR3 is 13 residues. Trimming pared 4 bases from V and 5 bases from J, leaving 12 bases between. CDR3 nucleotides: TGTGCCAGAAGCCGCACAGAGGGTACTGAAGCTTTCTTT. This sequence encodes CARSRTEGTEAFF.

This clone was seen once. The chain recombines TRBV29-1 with TRBJ1-2, with D tentatively TRBD1 (6 bases). The CDR3 is made up of 10 amino acids. CDR1 SQVTM and CDR2 ANQGSEA come from the germline V gene. V lost 6 bases to trimming and J lost 8 bases, with 10 bases between them. For the CDR3, the DNA is TGCAGCGTCGGACAGACAGGCTACACCTTC. It yields the protein CSVGQTGYTF.

In this sample, this clone turned up a few times. The chain's CDR3 is CAISVAFSNQPQHF. The DNA of the CDR3 is TGTGCCATCAGTGTAGCCTTTAGCAATCAGCCCCAGCATTTT. The gene calls are TRBV10-3 and TRBJ1-5; D remains ambiguous. V lost 4 bases and J lost 0, with 7 bases in between. The CDR3 is made up of 14 amino acids. Germline V gene lookup returns CDR1 ENHRY and CDR2 SYGVKD.

The chain carries TRBV25-1 and TRBJ2-7; D ambiguous. Germline CDR1 is MGHDK and CDR2 is SYGVNS. This CDR3 comprises 11 residues. V dropped 3 bases and J dropped 3 bases, with 3 bases sitting between them. The CDR3 loop is CASSDSYEQYF. The DNA for the CDR3 is TGTGCCAGCAGTGACAGCTACGAGCAGTACTTC.

V gene TRBV9 combines with J gene TRBJ1-1; perhaps TRBD1 as D (5 bases). CDR1 and CDR2 from the germline V gene are SGDLS and YYNGEE. V lost 4 bases and J 4 bases, leaving 11 bases between the germline ends. The CDR3 has 13 residues. CDR3 in DNA: TGTGCCAGCAGCCTCCAGGGTACCACTGAAGCTTTCTTT. It codes for CASSLQGTTEAFF. Full variable domain (missing parts from reference TRBV9 and TRBJ1-1): DSGVTQTPKHLITATGQRVTLRCSPRSGDLSVYWYQQSLDQGLQFLIQYYNGEERAKGNILERFSAQQFPDLHSELNLSSLELGDSALYFCASSLQGTTEAFFGQGTRLTVV.